These 8 T cell receptor beta chains originate from one sample sequenced in a study of blood T cell repertoires in COVID-19. Sequencing used immunoSEQ multiplex PCR; TCRdb keeps in-frame clones, though not all of them. The sample carries roughly 200,000 clones, about 86% recorded once. The sample comprised peripheral blood. The receptors originated from a man in his forties with active or convalescent COVID-19.

The CDR3 loop reads CASSLTQEDGNQPQHF. CDR3 in DNA: TGTGCCAGCAGTTTGACCCAGGAGGATGGCAATCAGCCCCAGCATTTT. The chain employs TRBV6-5 and TRBJ1-5; D not resolved. V was trimmed by 4 bases and J by 2 bases, leaving 15 bases between them. Germline V gene sequence: CDR1 MNHEY, CDR2 SVGAGI. CDR3 length: 16 residues.

The chain uses TRBV5-1 and TRBJ1-2; possibly TRBD1 for D (5 bases). This CDR3 region has 17 residues. The germline V gene has CDR1 SGHRS and CDR2 YFSETQ. The V and J ends lost 4 bases and 6 bases respectively, with 25 bases between them. This chain's CDR3 is CASSRTTTSGKENGYTF. As DNA, the CDR3 is TGCGCCAGCAGCCGAACAACCACGTCAGGGAAGGAGAATGGCTACACCTTC.

The chain carries TRBV5-5 and TRBJ1-2, with TRBD1 matching 8 bases. The CDR3 covers 13 residues. Germline loops: CDR1 SGHKS, CDR2 YYEKEE (reference sequence). J was trimmed by 4 bases and V by 4 bases; bases with no gene match: 3. The CDR3 DNA sequence: TGTGCCAGCAGCCAGACAGGGGTCTATGGCTACACCTTC. This encodes CASSQTGVYGYTF.

The chain is built from TRBV9 and TRBJ1-2, with D perhaps TRBD1 (5 bases). Germline assignment: CDR1 SGDLS and CDR2 YYNGEE. The CDR3 spans 14 residues. V was cut by 4 bases and J by 4 bases, with 14 bases left in between. The CDR3 spells CASSPGGSGYGYTF. As DNA, the CDR3 is TGTGCCAGCAGCCCCGGGGGGTCCGGCTATGGCTACACCTTC.

The chain carries TRBV7-2 and TRBJ1-6, with D uncertain. The length of the CDR3 is 15 residues. Germline V gene lookup returns CDR1 SGHTA and CDR2 FQGNSA. Between the trimmed V and J ends, which lost 2 bases and 10 bases, there was a span of 15 bases. CDR3: CASSLRPGEESPLHF. CDR3 DNA: TGTGCCAGCAGCTTACGGCCCGGGGAAGAATCACCCCTCCACTTT. The full variable domain, completed using reference TRBV7-2 and TRBJ1-6, is GAGVSQSPSNKVTEKGKDVELRCDPISGHTALYWYRQSLGQGLEFLIYFQGNSAPDKSGLPSDRFSAERTGGSVSTLTIQRTQQEDSAVYLCASSLRPGEESPLHFGNGTRLTVT.

The chain uses TRBV4-3 and TRBJ1-5; 8 nucleotides match TRBD1. CDR1 and CDR2 (germline): LGHNA, YSLEER. After removal of 4 bases from V and 2 bases from J, the junction contained 4 bases not matched to a gene. This CDR3 is 15 amino acids long. The CDR3 protein is CASSPDRAGNQPQHF. CDR3 nucleotides: TGCGCCAGCAGCCCGGACAGGGCGGGCAATCAGCCCCAGCATTTT.

The CDR3 DNA follows: TGTGCCAGCAGCCCCAGATCCAGGGAAACAGATACGCAGTATTTT. Residues: CASSPRSRETDTQYF. V is TRBV7-3 and J is TRBJ2-3; possibly TRBD1 for D (5 bases). CDR1 and CDR2 (germline): SGHTA, FQGTGA. V was shortened by 5 bases and J by 3 bases, with 15 bases between the two germline ends. The CDR3 is made up of 15 amino acids.

This sequence joins TRBV5-1 and TRBJ2-3; the match to TRBD1 covers 7 bases. CDR1 is SGHRS, CDR2 YFSETQ, per germline. This CDR3 is 16 amino acids long. J lost 2 bases, V lost 3 bases, and 9 bases had no gene match. As DNA, the CDR3 is TGCGCCAGCAGCTCCCAACAGGGGCGAGTCACAGATACGCAGTATTTT. It translates to CASSSQQGRVTDTQYF.